This T cell receptor beta chain was documented in a study of shared clonotypes between healthy human individuals. Study as a whole: Donor composition was two women and a few men, aged 18 to 49.

Only in-frame clones appear in the TCRdb table, and some are missing; sequencing was by immunoSEQ multiplex PCR. The data show 300,000 to 350,000 clones, roughly 70% seen once. Looked up from germline, CDR1 is SQVTM and CDR2 is ANQGSEA. J was trimmed by 3 bases and V by 7 bases; bases with no gene match: 5. This CDR3 region has 12 residues. The V and J genes are TRBV29-1 and TRBJ1-1, with 7 bases aligning to TRBD1. Sequenced material: memory CD4+ T cells sorted from blood. Subset described: CD45RA-negative fraction. This receptor was taken from a young man in good health. The DNA of the CDR3 is TGCAGCGGAACAGGGGTTTACACTGAAGCTTTCTTT. Its translation is CSGTGVYTEAFF.